The present T cell receptor beta chain was sequenced within a study of blood T cells in healthy people across ages (dated by TCRdb to between 2014 and 2017). Regarding the study in general: In model experiments, template switching captured about one uniquely barcoded TCR beta cDNA molecule for every two T cells. Using deep sequencing normalized with unique cDNA molecular identifiers, the study measured how TCR beta repertoire diversity changes with age. The donors were divided into four age groups: young (average around 16 years), middle-aged (about 40), aged (roughly 66) and long-lived (roughly 82). To avoid experimental bias, donors of different ages were spread randomly across the sequencing lanes. For two donors (one aged 18 to 29 and one aged 80 or older), the study analyzed two additional independent replicas of 1 million unique cDNA reads from the same blood draw.

The donors were around 39 Caucasian individuals from Russia, aged 6 to 90 years, who were systemically healthy. Each donor gave around 9.9 milliliters of peripheral blood, collected into EDTA-treated Vacutainer tubes. PBMCs were isolated by Ficoll-Paque density-gradient centrifugation, with at least 6 million obtained per sample. Total RNA was extracted from PBMCs with Trizol reagent, with at least 6 micrograms obtained per sample. For every donor, flow cytometry on a PBMC aliquot measured the percentage of naive CD45RAhigh/CD27high T cells. The CDR3 spans 16 residues, from the cysteine through the phenylalanine. Only CDR3 DNA is held: 48 bases, read in frame from base 1. The full study reports these points: Observed TCR beta diversity per million T cells fell roughly linearly with age, and a significant reduction was already apparent by age roughly 40. Observed TCR beta diversity correlated strongly with the percentage of naive T cells measured by flow cytometry. Bulk unsorted PBMC profiling prevented conclusive comparison of naive and antigen-experienced compartments. Because the CMV infection status of the donors was unknown, age-related changes in expanded clonotypes may potentially have been confounded. The long-lived group showed more naive CD4+ T cells, fewer expanded clones and increased TCR diversity than the aged group, suggesting age selection. Estimates of total diversity based on one million sequenced T cells were regarded as lower bounds and as underestimates.

Library preparation employed 5' RACE. Data came from an Illumina HiSeq 2500. A second PCR of about 6 to 11 cycles was performed with a sample-barcoded 5' primer and a J-beta primer mix. A template-switch 5' adaptor carrying 12 random nucleotides introduced a unique molecular identifier onto each TCR beta cDNA molecule. Each sample yielded at least 2.5 million CDR3-containing paired-end reads. First-strand cDNA synthesis was performed from all RNA using the Mint cDNA synthesis kit, with priming by a TRBC-specific oligonucleotide. Following uracil-DNA glycosylase treatment, all cDNA underwent a first 18-cycle PCR with the universal primers M1SS and BC2_uni_R. Per the source publication's procedure: For normalization, 1 million high-quality reads were randomly selected from each sample, with every read carrying a distinct molecular identifier. Reads with shared molecular identifiers were discarded instead of being binned into consensus sequences. CDR3 identification, clonotype clustering and error correction used MiTCR with a Q25 quality threshold and the strictest error-elimination algorithm. A nonparametric unseen species model with Euler transformation was used to estimate lower-bound total TCR beta diversity. TCRdb trimmed the raw reads at Q25, called clones with MiXCR and kept productive beta chains. Entries that share a CDR3 protein sequence are merged under the most common genes and DNA. It is TCRdb's table, rather than the study itself, that gives the V and J calls and clone size. The sample records 800,000 to 1,000,000 distinct CDR3 sequences, roughly 52% of which are singletons. Over 10% of the sample goes to the ten largest clones.

About this clonotype itself: Its antigen target is currently unknown. Sequence at one end of the junction differs from germline and may be a read error.

The chain joins TRBV12-3 or TRBV12-4 to TRBJ2-1; the junction holds 8 bases that match TRBD2. The sample consisted of blood. The sequence derives from a man aged 25-45 years in good health. CDR3 protein: CASSSQLADPYKEQFF. The nucleotides read TGTGCCAGCAGTTCACAACTAGCGGATCCATACAAGGAGCAGTTCTTC.